What follows is one T cell receptor beta chain and its context. This receptor's antigen is unknown. One base away there is no much larger clone; base qualities are not given. These data come from a study of blood T cell repertoires in COVID-19 (dated by TCRdb to the early 2020s). About the study as a whole: The collaborator samples originated in the United States, Italy and Spain and spanned the acute and convalescent phases of COVID-19. Subjects who had been exposed to COVID-19, were actively infected with it, or had recovered from it provided the deeply sampled blood TCRbeta repertoires that made up the dataset. The repertoires were made available in a free public database intended to serve as a resource for research on the immune response to SARS-CoV-2. Where available, HLA class I and class II types were taken from metadata supplied by the sample provider and were not determined by assay-based typing. The prospective study material was composed of cDNA or gDNA derived from T cells, B-cell-depleted T cells, or PBMCs. Sample metadata almost always included a de-identified subject ID, COVID-19 status, age in years and sex. The samples were drawn from the first 160 participants of the ongoing ImmuneRACE study and from over 950 subjects provided by 6 global collaborators.

The junction shows trimming of 2 bases on V and 7 bases on J, and the gene matches do not reach 7 bases of it. CDR1 and CDR2 (SEHNR, FQNEAQ) derive from the germline V gene (reference sequence). The CDR3 runs 15 residues from the cysteine to the phenylalanine. Left in the record is the CDR3 DNA by itself, 45 bases read in frame from the first base. What the research found in general, with its limitations: The amount of clinical and demographic metadata varied by source and participant and was provided uncurated.

TCRbeta CDR3 regions were amplified from genomic DNA using the immunoSEQ Assay, a bias-controlled multiplex PCR. On the study's bioinformatics: Within the assay, amplification of reference gene primers was used to estimate how many nucleated cells each sample contained. To quantify the absolute abundance of each unique TCRbeta CDR3 rearrangement, sequence reads were collapsed and filtered. For each sample, productive Simpson clonality was calculated by taking the square root of Simpson's diversity index across productive rearrangements. In its TCRdb copy, this immuneACCESS table keeps in-frame sequences only and misses some clones. Where compared with another copy, unresolved V genes explain less than half of these, and the others have no known cause. V, J and clone size are taken as reported in that table, and D and trimming were inferred from the DNA itself. This sample gives about 50,000 clones in total; approximately 84% of them show up just once. Roughly 15% of the sample rests with the top ten.

Whole blood was collected in K2EDTA tubes by collaborating institutions according to the institutions' own protocols. For TCRbeta analysis, collaborators shipped samples in one of three forms: frozen whole blood, isolated PBMCs, or DNA extracted from either of those sample types. The sequence links TRBV7-9 to TRBJ2-1, and 8 bases in between align with TRBD1. The sequence was obtained from a man aged 65-85 years with active COVID-19. Material: peripheral blood. The CDR3 reads CASSLFHRGYNEQFF. The nucleotides read TGTGCCAGCAGCTTATTTCACAGGGGGTATAATGAGCAGTTCTTC.